Reported below is one T cell receptor beta chain. A single record per CDR3 protein comes from TCRdb applying MiXCR to the 5' RACE reads. The sample lists 400,000 to 550,000 distinct CDR3 sequences; approximately 22% were seen once. Between the trimmed V and J ends, which lost 1 base and 10 bases, there was a span of 13 bases. Germline CDR1 LGHNA, CDR2 YSLEER. The length of the CDR3 is 13 residues. This sample was taken from a study of identical twins. This sample was shared with a second study, whose subject was T cells expressing NK-cell markers. From that paper: Among the eight sequenced donors, seven tested HCMV-seropositive and one tested seronegative. Uncertainty persisted over the HCMV specificity of expanded NKG2C+ T cell clones.

The J gene is TRBJ1-1, the V gene TRBV4-3; a weak D match, TRBD1 (6 bases). The receptor was isolated from a woman under 30 in good health. The source material was CD4+ T cells sorted from blood. CDR3 residues: CASSQAQGMGAFF. CDR3 in DNA: TGCGCCAGCAGCCAAGCCCAGGGGATGGGAGCTTTCTTT.